The 9 T cell receptor beta chains presented below share a single source sample, sequenced in a study of graft-versus-host responses after intestinal transplantation. Irradiated stimulators labeled with violet dye, 200,000 in number, were plated with 200,000 CFSE-labeled responders. Libraries were prepared by immunoSEQ multiplex PCR; TCRdb keeps only in-frame clonotypes and omits some of them. The sample yields 4,000 to 6,000 clones, 25% to 30% seen once. Here the sequenced sample was alloreactive CD8+ T cells from a mixed lymphocyte reaction culture, taken before intestinal transplant. The subset was: CFSE-low proliferating T cells sorted from roughly 6-day pre-transplant mixed lymphocyte reaction (GvH or HvG direction). The receptors come from a human patient who received an intestinal transplant.

V is TRBV9 and J is TRBJ1-1; the match to TRBD1 covers 7 bases. CDR1 is SGDLS, CDR2 YYNGEE, per germline. This CDR3 region has 17 residues. V shed 1 base, J shed 1 base, and the junction held 10 bases outside the gene matches. The CDR3 DNA sequence: TGTGCCAGCAGCGTATCCGACAGGGAACCAGCGAACACTGAAGCTTTCTTT. The encoded protein is CASSVSDREPANTEAFF.

The chain recombines TRBV7-8 with TRBJ2-1; D gene unclear. Germline V gene sequence: CDR1 SGHVS, CDR2 FQNEAQ. Trimming cost V 0 bases and J 10 bases, with 4 bases left between them. The CDR3 extends over 11 amino acids. CDR3: CASSLAREQFF. CDR3 nucleotides: TGTGCCAGCAGCTTAGCACGGGAGCAGTTCTTC.

The chain has TRBV10-3 and TRBJ2-3, with TRBD1 as a possible D gene (5 bases). Germline V gene data show CDR1 as ENHRY and CDR2 as SYGVKD. The length of the CDR3 is 12 residues. Trimming removed 10 bases at V and 4 bases at J, with 12 bases between. CDR3: CATQARADTQYF. The CDR3, as DNA: TGTGCCACACAGGCTCGCGCAGATACGCAGTATTTT.

This clone was observed a few times. Since a far larger clone is one base different, this is likely a read error. This chain joins TRBV13 and TRBJ1-5; D remains ambiguous. This CDR3 has 14 amino acids. Germline-derived CDR1 and CDR2 are PRHDT and FYEKMQ (reference sequence). The V end lost 4 bases, the J end lost 3 bases, and 10 bases lay between the germline ends. The CDR3 DNA reads TGTGCCAGCAGCTATGGCAGCGTCAATCAGCCCCAGCATTTT. It is translated as CASSYGSVNQPQHF.

The chain links TRBV19 to TRBJ2-7; D is undetermined. Deletions cut 3 bases from V and 6 bases from J, with 12 bases between. CDR1 is LNHDA, CDR2 SQIVND, per germline (reference sequence). The length of the CDR3 is 13 residues. The CDR3 DNA is TGTGCCAGTAGTATCGTTACCTTGGGCGAGCAGTACTTC. It is translated as CASSIVTLGEQYF.

The chain uses TRBV5-1 and TRBJ2-7; 11 positions agree with TRBD2. The V gene's germline CDR1 is SGHRS and CDR2 YFSETQ. This CDR3 spans 15 amino acids. V gave up 4 bases and J gave up 2 bases; unmatched junction bases: 5. Written as DNA, the CDR3 is TGCGCCAGCAGCGTCGGGGGACTAGCGGCCTACGAGCAGTACTTC. Translating it yields CASSVGGLAAYEQYF.

This clone was counted only a few times. This sequence joins TRBV7-9 and TRBJ1-5; D ambiguous. The ends were cut back, 5 bases at V and 2 bases at J, with 10 bases in the middle. This CDR3 contains 14 residues. The germline CDR1 and CDR2 sequences are SEHNR and FQNEAQ (reference sequence). CDR3 protein: CASSPTEGNQPQHF. The CDR3 DNA reads TGTGCCAGCAGCCCCACGGAAGGCAATCAGCCCCAGCATTTT.

With respect to this clone: A much larger clone differs by one base, so this may be a read error. The chain is built from TRBV4-1 and TRBJ2-3; 12 nucleotides agree with TRBD2. Germline V lookup: CDR1 MGHRA, CDR2 YSYEKL. The CDR3 extends over 18 amino acids. The V gene end was trimmed by 0 bases and the J gene end by 1 base; junction bases not matched to a gene: 5. The CDR3 loop is CASSQELAGGPGTDTQYF. DNA for the CDR3: TGCGCCAGCAGCCAAGAGCTAGCGGGAGGGCCTGGCACAGATACGCAGTATTTT.

The chain uses TRBV7-4 and TRBJ1-2, with 7 bases lining up with TRBD1. The J segment lost 1 base and the V segment lost 5 bases, leaving 7 bases of the junction unmatched. CDR3 length: 15 residues. Germline V gives CDR1 SGHVT, CDR2 SQSDAQ. The CDR3 sequence is CASSGSGQLNYGYTF. DNA for the CDR3: TGTGCCAGCAGCGGCTCGGGACAGCTTAACTATGGCTACACCTTC.